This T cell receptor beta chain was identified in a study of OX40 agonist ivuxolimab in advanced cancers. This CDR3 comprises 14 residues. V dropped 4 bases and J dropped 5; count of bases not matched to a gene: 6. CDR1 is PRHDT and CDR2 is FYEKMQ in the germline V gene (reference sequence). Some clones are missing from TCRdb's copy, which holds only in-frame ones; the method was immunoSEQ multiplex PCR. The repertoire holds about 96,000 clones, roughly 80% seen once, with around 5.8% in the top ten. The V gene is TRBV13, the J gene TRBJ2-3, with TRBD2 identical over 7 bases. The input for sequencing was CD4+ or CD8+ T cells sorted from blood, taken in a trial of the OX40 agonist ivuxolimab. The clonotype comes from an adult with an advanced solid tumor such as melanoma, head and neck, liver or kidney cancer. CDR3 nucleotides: TGTGCCAGCAGCTCACGACTAGCAGGAGATACGCAGTATTTT. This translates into CASSSRLAGDTQYF.